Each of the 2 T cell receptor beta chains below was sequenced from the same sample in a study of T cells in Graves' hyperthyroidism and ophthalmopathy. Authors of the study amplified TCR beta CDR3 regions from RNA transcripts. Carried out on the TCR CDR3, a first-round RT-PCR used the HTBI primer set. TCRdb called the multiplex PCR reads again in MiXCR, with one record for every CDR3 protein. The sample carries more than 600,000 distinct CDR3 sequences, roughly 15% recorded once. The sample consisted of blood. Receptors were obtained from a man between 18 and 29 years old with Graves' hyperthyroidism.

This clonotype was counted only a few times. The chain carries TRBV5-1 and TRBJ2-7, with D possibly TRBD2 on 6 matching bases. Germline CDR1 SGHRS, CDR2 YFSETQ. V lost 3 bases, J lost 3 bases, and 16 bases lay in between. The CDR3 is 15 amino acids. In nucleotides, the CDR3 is TGCGCCAGCAGCTCGGGGGACGTTGGATTCTACGAGCAGTACTTC. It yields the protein CASSSGDVGFYEQYF. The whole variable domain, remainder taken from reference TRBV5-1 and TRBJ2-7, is KAGVTQTPRYLIKTRGQQVTLSCSPISGHRSVSWYQQTPGQGLQFLFEYFSETQRNKGNFPGRFSGRQFSNSRSEMNVSTLELGDSALYLCASSSGDVGFYEQYFGPGTRLTVT.

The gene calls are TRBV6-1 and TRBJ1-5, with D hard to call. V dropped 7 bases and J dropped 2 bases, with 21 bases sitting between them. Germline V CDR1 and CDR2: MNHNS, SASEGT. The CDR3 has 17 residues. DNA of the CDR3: TGTGCCAGCATCGAAGGGAGACTCCTGAGGGGCAATCAGCCCCAGCATTTT. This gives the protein CASIEGRLLRGNQPQHF.